This T cell receptor (beta chain) was found in a study of shared clonotypes between healthy human individuals. Turning to the study itself: Donors were a couple of women and a few men aged 18 to 49.

This CDR3 comprises 14 residues. Germline V gene lookup returns CDR1 GTSNPN and CDR2 SVGIG (reference sequence). V lost 2 bases and J 7 bases, leaving 12 bases between the germline ends. Terminally differentiated effector memory CD45RA+ cells were left out of the naive CD8 fraction, which was CD45RO-negative and positively selected for CCR7. The healthy adult donors were HIV-negative and reported no recent acute infections or vaccinations. Replicate sorted-subset PCRs were loaded with around 0.2 ug DNA, about 28,000 T cell genomes. The protocol was immunoSEQ multiplex PCR, while the TCRdb copy is restricted to in-frame clones and leaves out a portion. This table holds some 2 million clones, 85% to 95% found once.

The sample was naive CD8+ T cells sorted from blood. The chain has TRBV30 and TRBJ2-6; a possible D gene is TRBD2 (6 bases). The receptor was isolated from a man younger than 35 in good health. This CDR3 reads CAWSRAGLANVLTF. CDR3 nucleotides: TGTGCCTGGAGTCGAGCAGGACTAGCCAACGTCCTGACTTTC.